The following is a T cell receptor beta chain sequence with its context. It has no known antigen specificity. Qualities for individual bases were not recorded, and no much larger clone is one base off. The cohort comprised 550 to 700 healthy bone marrow donors. At the time of sampling, all cohort members were nominally healthy, though unrecorded immune exposures were likely present. The donor was CMV seronegative and was included in the group of a few hundred seronegative cohort members. A peripheral blood sample was collected from each donor, and TCR beta sequencing was performed on peripheral blood mononuclear cells. The Qiagen DNeasy Blood Extraction Kit was used to extract genomic DNA from the blood cell samples. This sample was included in a study of cytomegalovirus exposure and HLA in healthy donors (dated by TCRdb to about 2017). A note on the overall study: An earlier analysis of several hundred of the donors reported about 280 Gb of sequence data and about 120 million unique TCR beta sequences obtained from approximately 180 million T cells. Roughly 300 gigabases of sequencing data and approximately 92 million unique TCR sequences made up an early release that covered approximately 650 HLA-typed donors. Among the roughly 400 genotyped donors, about 83% belonged to the genetic ancestry cluster associated with self-reported Caucasian donors. The study was designed to test whether signatures of past pathogen exposure could be identified by cataloging public T cell receptors. The study profiled the T cell repertoires of under 700 subjects by immunosequencing and related them to cytomegalovirus serostatus. In addition to the first cohort of 650 to 750 subjects, a separate validation cohort of 120 different subjects was used. The study combined high-throughput TCR immunosequencing, statistical association of individual TCRs with disease status, and machine learning to predict cytomegalovirus infection status. A later analysis re-examined previously published TCR beta repertoires from more than 650 donors and added high-resolution HLA genotyping to investigate patterns of TCR occurrence. The later analysis used no new phenotypic data to find candidate immune exposures, relying instead on TCR beta sequences and their occurrence across donors. In an earlier analysis of a few hundred of the donors, high-throughput TCR beta sequencing was used to judge whether each TCR beta V gene segment behaved as functional or pseudogenic. Donor age, sex, ethnicity and CMV serostatus were collected together with the repertoire data. In a later genetic analysis, genome-wide SNP genotypes for about three fifths of the roughly 670 donors were used, and that subset was treated as a discovery cohort. Every repertoire in the discovery cohort had been generated on one and the same sequencing platform. Class I and class II HLA loci were covered by the typing at four-digit resolution. Typing coverage varied by locus: roughly 629-640 donors for A, B, C, DRB1 and DQB1; 500 to 550 for DQA1; nearly 610 for DPA1; roughly 470 for DPB1. Four to six DR-DQ haplotypes were handled as single units for association and clustering, since linkage in the cohort was strong. Among around 400 genotyped donors of the cohort, an average of around 240,000 unique TCR beta nucleotide sequences were sequenced per donor, roughly a sixth of them non-productive.

The CDR3 contains 14 residues, cysteine and phenylalanine counted. The sequence is cut down to CDR3 DNA, 42 bases in frame from base 1. From the germline V gene, CDR1 is ENHRY and CDR2 is SYGVKD. Germline trimming: 8 bases from V, 7 bases from J; junction bases outside gene matches: 11. Overall results and qualifications from the work: Because HLA typing was unavailable for some donors at each locus, only the typed subset was used in association tests. An earlier analysis of approximately 600 of the donors showed that most TCR beta V segments appeared in productive rearrangements either about 90% or about 30% of the time, which broadly matched IMGT annotations. Assigning TCR associations to individual alleles was difficult when HLA alleles, especially DR and DQ, strongly co-occurred. In vitro tests confirmed that three of the cytomegalovirus-associated TCR beta chains recognize cytomegalovirus antigens. Most TCR sequences were seen in very few donors, while some public TCRs were found in many individuals. A later analysis associated 16,951 TCR beta sequences with specific HLA alleles at a false discovery rate of 0.05. Roughly uniform sequencing depth across donors was assumed in presence/absence analyses, although this assumption may not hold. In a later analysis, HLA-associated TCR beta chains showed more clonal expansion and lower generation probabilities than non-associated chains that were equally common. The study gave a list of 150 to 200 TCR beta chains associated with cytomegalovirus. According to the authors, the approach could potentially be generalized to other disease states and immunological phenotypes. The earlier analysis of around 600 of the donors excluded approximately 15 rarely observed V segments, including chromosome 9 orphons, because counts were too low. Linkage disequilibrium might explain the correlated functional status among segregating V segments, but an unknown experimental factor could not be ruled out. Immune exposure information for the cohort was limited to CMV serostatus. A cluster of highly shared sequence variants was judged likely to represent a technical artifact of the sequencing pipeline. In a later genetic analysis, a missense DCLRE1C variant was associated with V-gene and J-gene trimming of TCR beta chains, and the association was replicated in an independent cohort. Most CMV-associated TCR beta chains appeared to be HLA-restricted in a later analysis, and the HLA associations seemed to be driven largely by CMV exposure. In a later genetic analysis, fewer N-insertions in productive TCRs were reported among donors in an Asian-associated ancestry cluster than the approximately 710-donor mean. In this cohort, only TCR beta chains were sequenced, and detectable features were limited by the absence of alpha or paired-chain data. In a later analysis, several top co-occurrence clusters were reported to appear linked to parvovirus B19, influenza, CMV and Epstein-Barr virus. In a later analysis, TCR association rates were found to vary across HLA loci, with the most associated TCRs seen for DRB1 alleles and the fewest for HLA-C alleles. In both the original and validation cohorts, the classifier was reported to diagnose cytomegalovirus status with high specificity and sensitivity. A further reported finding was that TCR beta sequences accurately predicted the HLA-A and HLA-B alleles for most subjects in the first cohort. Some IMGT-functional V segments, including TRBV6-2 and TRBV6-3, could not be told apart with the 87-base-pair reads, so those segments were excluded.

Libraries came from the immunoSEQ multiplex PCR assay. For the multiplex PCR, a mixture combining 60 forward primers for TCR Vbeta segments and 13 reverse primers for TCR Jbeta segments was used. The CDR3 region of rearranged TCR beta genes was amplified from genomic DNA by a multiplex PCR assay. The amplified TCR beta libraries were sequenced on the Illumina HiSeq System as 87-base-pair reads. The authors' pipeline ran thus. Across the roughly 640 repertoires, a later analysis counted tens of millions of unique TCR beta chains, 9.5 million to 12 million of which were shared by at least two donors. To remove PCR and sequencing errors, raw reads were error-corrected and collapsed into unique sequences using a nearest-neighbor algorithm that merged closely related sequences. V, D and J gene segments were assigned by aligning CDR3 sequences to IMGT reference sequences. Each retained sequence needed at least a six-nucleotide match to both a V gene segment and a J gene segment. A rearrangement was called productive if the CDR3 had no stop codons and remained in frame with V and J, and every other rearrangement was called non-productive. Following IMGT convention, CDR3 was defined as the stretch from the second conserved V-encoded cysteine up to the conserved J-encoded phenylalanine. The earlier analysis of 450 to 750 of the donors excluded any sequence lacking an unambiguous match to a single V gene segment. An earlier analysis of fewer than 750 of the donors classified V segments as functional when productive rearrangements were above 56.7% and as segregating when the standard deviation between donors was above 5%. A statistical classification framework was built to diagnose cytomegalovirus status from the catalog of TCR beta chain sequences. In a later analysis, V and J genes were assigned by comparing TCR nucleotide sequences against IMGT/GENE-DB human TR gene sequences. In a later analysis, CDR3 sequences and most-parsimonious VDJ recombination scenarios were assigned using the TCRdist pipeline. In a later analysis, each TCR beta chain was defined by its CDR3 amino acid sequence together with its V-gene family, and reads lacking a unique V-gene family were excluded. As a way to deal with suspected cross-contamination and a sequencing artifact, a later analysis dropped 450 to 600 nucleotide sequences that were highly shared and had low generation probability. For each public chain, a later analysis derived a clonal expansion index from normalized ranks of inferred template counts within each repertoire. A later analysis computed generation probabilities with a VDJ recombination model fitted to out-of-frame rearrangements, and checked the results against IGoR. In a later analysis, hypergeometric tests were used to score TCR-TCR, TCR-HLA and TCR-CMV co-occurrence, with a repertoire-size bias correction applied to TCR pairs. To estimate false discovery rates, a later analysis permuted the HLA or CMV assignments 20 times. A later analysis grouped co-occurring TCRs with DBSCAN, adding TCRdist sequence similarity when clustering within HLA-allele-positive subsets. Repertoires with fewer than 30,000 or more than 120,000 public chains were left out of co-occurrence clustering, as were several repertoires with anomalous nucleotide sharing. Entries here come from immuneACCESS through TCRdb and include only in-frame sequences with V and J called. Some clones fail to appear in such tables; in the studies checked, an unresolved V gene covers under half of the shortfall, and the cause of the remainder is unknown. For V, J and clone size, that table is used; D and trimming come from the DNA. This sample lists around 190,000 clones; 79% were detected once. Approximately 0.69% of the sample is in the top ten clones.

What was sequenced was PBMCs. The sequence derives from a middle-aged woman in good health and CMV-seronegative. This receptor chain uses TRBV10-3 and TRBJ2-1, and 7 junctional nucleotides match TRBD1. The CDR3 here reads CAIGPDRSPNEQFF. The DNA sequence is given as TGTGCCATCGGACCGGACAGGTCCCCAAATGAGCAGTTCTTC.